These T cell receptor beta chains were read from a single sample in a study of T cell responses to AZD1222 COVID-19 vaccine. Repertoires were generated with immunoSEQ multiplex PCR, while TCRdb's copy carries only in-frame clones and drops some. The table has 90,000 to 120,000 clones, more than 90% seen once. Here the sequenced sample was peripheral blood, taken on day 0 of AZD1222 vaccination. The receptors derive from an adult in good health. Each CDR3 is given with its conserved first and last residue. Each record gives: D gene, J gene, V gene, clone size, CDR3 DNA, CDR3 protein. A D gene is named only where the DNA matches it firmly. The size entry is marked missing in some rows and otherwise reads once, few, many or a size class.

>-|TRBJ1-4|TRBV29-1|-
TGCAGCGTTGAGGAGGCAACTAATGAAAAACTGTTTTTT
CSVEEATNEKLFF
>-|TRBJ2-5|TRBV4-3|-
TGCGCCAGCAGCCAAGCTGCGGCAGGGCGGGAGACCCAGTACTTC
CASSQAAAGRETQYF
>-|TRBJ1-3|TRBV19|few
TGTGCCAGTAGTCTCCGGGACACCCTCTCTGGAAACACCATATATTTT
CASSLRDTLSGNTIYF
>-|TRBJ1-5|TRBV19|once
TGTGCCACCCTCCCCGGACGGAGCAATCAGCCCCAGCATTTT
CATLPGRSNQPQHF
>TRBD1|TRBJ2-7|TRBV6-5|-
TGTGCCAGCAGTTCGGGACAGATTTTGGCCTACGAGCAGTACTTC
CASSSGQILAYEQYF
>-|TRBJ2-5|TRBV6-2/TRBV6-3|-
TGTGCCAGCAGTTACGAAATGACCCAGTACTTC
CASSYEMTQYF
>TRBD2|TRBJ2-1|TRBV27|-
TGTGCCACCGTAGCGGGCATCTACAATGAGCAGTTCTTC
CATVAGIYNEQFF
>TRBD2|TRBJ2-1|TRBV7-9|-
TGTGCCAGCAGCTTTAGGCGGACTAGCGGGACAGACAATGAGCAGTTCTTC
CASSFRRTSGTDNEQFF
>-|TRBJ1-2|TRBV3-1/TRBV3-2|-
TGTGCCAGCAGCCAAGATACACAAGGATATGGCTACACCTTC
CASSQDTQGYGYTF
>-|TRBJ2-1|TRBV20-1|-
TGCAGTGCTGGTGATGGGTCCTACAATGAGCAGTTCTTC
CSAGDGSYNEQFF
>-|TRBJ1-3|TRBV7-2|-
TGTGCCAGCAGCTTGGCGCCGACAGGCACTGGAAACACCATATATTTT
CASSLAPTGTGNTIYF
>-|TRBJ1-5|TRBV11-3|-
TGTGCCAGCAGCTTAGACGGGAATCAGCCCCAGCATTTT
CASSLDGNQPQHF
>-|TRBJ1-5|TRBV30|-
TGTGCCTGGAGTGTAATTAGCAATCAGCCCCAGCATTTT
CAWSVISNQPQHF
>-|TRBJ1-6|TRBV11-2|-
TGTGCCAGCAGCCTACTCAGCAGCCCTAATTCACCCCTCCACTTT
CASSLLSSPNSPLHF
>TRBD2|TRBJ2-3|TRBV4-2|once
TGTGCCAGCAGCCCCCTAGCGGGGGGGGGCACAGATACGCAGTATTTT
CASSPLAGGGTDTQYF